A selection of T cell receptor beta chains follows, all from one sample in a study of blood T cell repertoires in COVID-19. Sequencing used immunoSEQ multiplex PCR; TCRdb keeps in-frame clones, though not all of them. This sample carries tens of thousands of clones, roughly nine tenths of them seen once, and the ten largest clones take less than 3.5%. Material for sequencing was peripheral blood. These receptors were obtained from a man aged 50 to 60 with COVID-19, enrolled during active disease. Each CDR3 is given with its conserved first and last residue. D genes are given only for firm matches. Clone size is not always given. Where it is, it says once, few, many or a class for expanded clones.

clone size | D gene | J gene | V gene | CDR3 DNA | CDR3 protein
few | TRBD2 | TRBJ2-1 | TRBV27 | TGTGCCAGCAGTTTATGGGTAGCGGGGGGGAATAATGAGCAGTTCTTC | CASSLWVAGGNNEQFF
. | . | TRBJ2-1 | TRBV5-1 | TGCGCCAGCAGCTTGGGGCTAGATCTCTTTTACAATGAGCAGTTCTTC | CASSLGLDLFYNEQFF
. | . | TRBJ1-1 | TRBV3-1/TRBV3-2 | TGTGCCAGCAGCCAACTACAGGGATATACTGAAGCTTTCTTT | CASSQLQGYTEAFF
. | TRBD1 | TRBJ1-2 | TRBV6-5 | TGTGCCAGCAGAACGGCAGGGGGCGAAGACTATGGCTACACCTTC | CASRTAGGEDYGYTF
once | TRBD1 | TRBJ1-3 | TRBV5-4 | TGTGCCAGCAGCTCGGGACAGGGAACTGGAAACACCATATATTTT | CASSSGQGTGNTIYF
. | . | TRBJ1-6 | TRBV5-1 | TGCGCCAGCAGCTTGGGACAGCTGAATTCACCCCTCCACTTT | CASSLGQLNSPLHF
. | . | TRBJ1-1 | TRBV14 | TGTGCCAGCAGCCTTGACTTAGGCACTGAAGCTTTCTTT | CASSLDLGTEAFF
. | TRBD1 | TRBJ1-1 | TRBV2 | TGTGCCAGCAGCCCAGGGGGTTTCACTGAAGCTTTCTTT | CASSPGGFTEAFF
. | TRBD2 | TRBJ2-2 | TRBV7-9 | TGTGCCAGCAGCTTAGGCGGGGGGCGTGAGCTGTTTTTT | CASSLGGGRELFF
. | TRBD2 | TRBJ2-5 | TRBV7-9 | TGTGCCAGCAGCCCGGAGCGGGGGAGGGGAGAGACCCAGTACTTC | CASSPERGRGETQYF
. | . | TRBJ1-2 | TRBV19 | TGTGCCAGTAACACCGGGGGGGAAACTGGCTACACCTTC | CASNTGGETGYTF